This T cell receptor (beta chain) was retrieved from a study of control samples from healthy donors and cancer patients (dated by TCRdb to 2019 to 2021). Trimming leaves V shorter by 6 bases and J shorter by 4 bases, with the junction holding 11 bases beyond the gene matches. According to the germline V gene (reference sequence), CDR1 reads LNHDA and CDR2 reads SQIVND. The cysteine opens and the phenylalanine closes a CDR3 of 15 amino acids. Left in the record is the CDR3 DNA by itself, 45 bases read in frame from the first base. Library preparation was by the immunoSEQ multiplex PCR assay. TCRdb took over this immuneACCESS table, retaining in-frame rearrangements with V and J assigned. Such tables are incomplete; in checked studies, under half of the missing clones stem from an unresolved V gene, and the remainder is unexplained. In this sample the table shows under 200,000 clones, 91% of which occur a single time. The ten largest account for over 1.2% of the sample.

Turning to this clone: What this receptor recognizes is not known. The input lacks base qualities; no much larger clone sits a single base away.

The rearranged segments are TRBV19 and TRBJ1-2, with 7 bases aligning to TRBD1. This TCR was recovered from a woman in her twenties or thirties in good health. The source material was blood. The DNA is TGTGCCAGTAGATCGACAGGGTCTCAGGGCTATGGCTACACCTTC. Its translation is CASRSTGSQGYGYTF. Supplemented by the reference TRBV19 and TRBJ1-2 proteins around the CDR3, the complete variable domain is DGGITQSPKYLFRKEGQNVTLSCEQNLNHDAMYWYRQDPGQGLRLIYYSQIVNDFQKGDIAEGYSVSREKKESFPLTVTSAQKNPTAFYLCASRSTGSQGYGYTFGSGTRLTVV.